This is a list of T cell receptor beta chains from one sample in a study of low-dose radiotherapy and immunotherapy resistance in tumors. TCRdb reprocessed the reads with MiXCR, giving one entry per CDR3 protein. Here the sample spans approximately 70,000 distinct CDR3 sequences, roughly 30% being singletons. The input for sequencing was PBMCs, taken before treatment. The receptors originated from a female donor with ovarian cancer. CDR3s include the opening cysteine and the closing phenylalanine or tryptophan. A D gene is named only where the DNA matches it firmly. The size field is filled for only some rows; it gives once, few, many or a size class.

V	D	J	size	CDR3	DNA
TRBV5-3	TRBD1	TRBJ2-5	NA	CASSPRTGRGETQYF	TGTGCCAGCAGCCCCAGGACAGGGCGGGGAGAGACCCAGTACTTC
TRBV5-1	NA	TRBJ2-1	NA	CASSTDANNEQFF	TGCGCCAGCAGCACTGACGCCAACAATGAGCAGTTCTTC
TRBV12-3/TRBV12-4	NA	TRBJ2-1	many	CASSLIAGNEQFF	TGTGCCAGCAGTTTAATAGCAGGGAATGAGCAGTTCTTC
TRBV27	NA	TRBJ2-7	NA	CASSLGYEQYF	TGTGCCAGCAGTTTAGGGTACGAGCAGTACTTC
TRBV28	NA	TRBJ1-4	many	CASSGQADEKLFF	TGTGCCAGCAGTGGTCAGGCGGATGAAAAACTGTTTTTT
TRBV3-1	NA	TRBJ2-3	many	CASSPLTYPDTQYF	TGTGCCAGCAGCCCCCTGACATATCCAGATACGCAGTATTTT
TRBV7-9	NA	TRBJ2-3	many	CASSQTRDTDTQYF	TGTGCCAGCAGCCAAACCAGAGACACAGATACGCAGTATTTT
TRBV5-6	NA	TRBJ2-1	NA	CASSSGLPSYNEQFF	TGTGCCAGCAGCTCGGGACTGCCATCCTACAATGAGCAGTTCTTC
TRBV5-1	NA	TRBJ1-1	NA	CASSLRGRSEEGTEAFF	TGCGCCAGCAGCTTGAGAGGAAGGTCTGAGGAGGGCACTGAAGCTTTCTTT
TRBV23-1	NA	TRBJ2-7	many	CASSQWLQNEQYF	TGCGCCAGCAGTCAATGGCTGCAGAACGAGCAGTACTTC
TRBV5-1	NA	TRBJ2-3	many	CASSPGGVWDTQYF	TGCGCCAGCTCTCCAGGGGGGGTCTGGGATACGCAGTATTTT
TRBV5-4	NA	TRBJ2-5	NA	CASSLSGTQETQYF	TGTGCCAGCAGCTTATCCGGGACCCAAGAGACCCAGTACTTC
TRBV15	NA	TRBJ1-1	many	CATEAEPESTEAFF	TGTGCCACCGAGGCGGAACCCGAGTCCACTGAAGCTTTCTTT
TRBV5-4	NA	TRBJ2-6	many	CASSWVGSGANVLTF	TGTGCCAGCAGCTGGGTGGGCTCTGGGGCCAACGTCCTGACTTTC
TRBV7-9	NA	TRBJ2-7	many	CASSFSVGAHYEQYF	TGTGCCAGCAGCTTTTCTGTCGGGGCTCACTACGAGCAGTACTTC
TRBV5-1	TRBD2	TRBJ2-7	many	CASSLGVAGGGEQYF	TGCGCCAGCAGCTTGGGTGTAGCGGGAGGAGGTGAGCAGTACTTC
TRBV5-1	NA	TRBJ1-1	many	CASSLSGGNTEAFF	TGCGCCAGCAGCTTGTCCGGCGGGAACACTGAAGCTTTCTTT
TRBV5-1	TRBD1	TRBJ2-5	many	CASSLQGRATQYF	TGCGCCAGCAGCTTACAGGGGCGGGCGACCCAGTACTTC
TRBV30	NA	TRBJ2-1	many	CAWTLRGNPSYNEQFF	TGTGCCTGGACGTTACGGGGAAACCCGTCCTACAATGAGCAGTTCTTC
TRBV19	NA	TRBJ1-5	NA	CASGGLGESQPQHF	TGTGCCAGTGGGGGGCTGGGGGAGAGTCAGCCCCAGCATTTT
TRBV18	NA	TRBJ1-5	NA	CASSELFSDQPQHF	TGTGCCAGCTCAGAGTTATTCAGTGATCAGCCCCAGCATTTT
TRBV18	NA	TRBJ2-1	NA	CASSTLRIQGTLNEQFF	TGTGCCAGCTCTACCCTAAGAATCCAAGGGACTCTTAATGAGCAGTTCTTC
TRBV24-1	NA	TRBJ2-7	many	CATSDATFPYEQYF	TGTGCCACCAGTGATGCGACCTTTCCCTACGAGCAGTACTTC
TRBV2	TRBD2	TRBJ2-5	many	CASSPLSGTSRETQYF	TGTGCCAGCAGTCCCCTTTCCGGGACTAGCAGGGAGACCCAGTACTTC
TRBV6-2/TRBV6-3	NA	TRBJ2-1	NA	CASNHPRAGRQNEQFF	TGTGCCAGCAACCACCCAAGGGCAGGTCGACAAAATGAGCAGTTCTTC
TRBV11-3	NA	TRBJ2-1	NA	CASSFVSWDNEQFF	TGTGCCAGCAGCTTTGTATCGTGGGACAATGAGCAGTTCTTC
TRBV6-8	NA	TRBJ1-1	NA	CASSVTGPHTEAFF	TGTGCCAGCAGTGTGACGGGGCCTCACACTGAAGCTTTCTTT
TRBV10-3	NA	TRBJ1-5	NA	CAISEGQAPDQPQHF	TGTGCCATCAGTGAGGGGCAGGCGCCCGACCAGCCCCAGCATTTT
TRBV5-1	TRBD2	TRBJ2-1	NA	CASSLGLAGNEQFF	TGCGCCAGCAGCTTGGGACTAGCGGGGAATGAGCAGTTCTTC
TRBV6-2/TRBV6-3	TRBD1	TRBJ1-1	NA	CASSSTGVFTEAFF	TGTGCCAGCAGTTCCACAGGGGTTTTCACTGAAGCTTTCTTT
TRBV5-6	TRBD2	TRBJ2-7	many	CASSSPLTSGRSSYEQYF	TGTGCCAGCAGCTCCCCTCTAACTAGCGGGAGGAGCTCCTACGAGCAGTACTTC
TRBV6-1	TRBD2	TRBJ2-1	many	CATAGTSGGHSYNEQFF	TGTGCCACAGCCGGGACTAGCGGGGGGCACTCCTACAATGAGCAGTTCTTC
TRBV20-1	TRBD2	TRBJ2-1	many	CSAIRTSGGAREQFF	TGCAGTGCTATTAGGACTAGCGGGGGGGCCCGTGAGCAGTTCTTC
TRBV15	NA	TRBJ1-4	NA	CATSRDRVNEKLFF	TGTGCCACCAGCAGAGACAGAGTTAATGAAAAACTGTTTTTT
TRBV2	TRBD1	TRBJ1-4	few	CASRLDRVGEKLFF	TGTGCCAGCAGACTGGACAGGGTCGGGGAAAAACTGTTTTTT
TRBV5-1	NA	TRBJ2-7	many	CASSVGPDYEQYF	TGCGCCAGCAGCGTGGGACCGGACTACGAGCAGTACTTC
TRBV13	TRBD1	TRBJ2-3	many	CASSFGTGGTDTQYF	TGTGCCAGCAGCTTCGGGACAGGGGGCACAGATACGCAGTATTTT
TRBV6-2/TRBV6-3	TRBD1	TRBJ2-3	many	CASSEGTGPTDTQYF	TGTGCCAGCAGTGAAGGGACAGGGCCAACAGATACGCAGTATTTT
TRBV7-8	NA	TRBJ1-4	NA	CASSGGLLGELMKNCFF	NA
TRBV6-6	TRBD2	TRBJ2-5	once	CASSPGLAGEETQYF	TGTGCCAGCAGTCCTGGACTAGCGGGGGAGGAGACCCAGTACTTC
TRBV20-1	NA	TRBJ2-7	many	CSASSSSYEQYF	TGCAGTGCTAGCTCTAGTTCCTACGAGCAGTACTTC